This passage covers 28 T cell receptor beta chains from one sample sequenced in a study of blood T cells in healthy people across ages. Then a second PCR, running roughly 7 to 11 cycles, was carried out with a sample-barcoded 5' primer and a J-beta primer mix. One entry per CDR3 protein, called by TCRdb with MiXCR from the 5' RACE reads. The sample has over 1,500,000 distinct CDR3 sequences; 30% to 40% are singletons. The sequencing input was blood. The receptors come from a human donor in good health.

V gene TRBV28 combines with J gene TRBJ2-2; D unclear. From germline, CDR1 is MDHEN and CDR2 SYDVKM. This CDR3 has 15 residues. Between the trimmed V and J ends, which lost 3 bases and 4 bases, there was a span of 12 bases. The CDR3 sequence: CASSFAYLGTGELFF. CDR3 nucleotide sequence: TGTGCCAGCAGTTTCGCCTACCTTGGCACCGGGGAGCTGTTTTTT.

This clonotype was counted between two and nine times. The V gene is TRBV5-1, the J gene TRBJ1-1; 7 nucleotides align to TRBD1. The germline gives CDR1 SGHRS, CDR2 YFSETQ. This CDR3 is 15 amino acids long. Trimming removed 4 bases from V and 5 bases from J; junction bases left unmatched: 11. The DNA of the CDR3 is TGCGCCAGCAGCCCTGAGGGGGCTTCAGGAACTGAAGCTTTCTTT. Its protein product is CASSPEGASGTEAFF.

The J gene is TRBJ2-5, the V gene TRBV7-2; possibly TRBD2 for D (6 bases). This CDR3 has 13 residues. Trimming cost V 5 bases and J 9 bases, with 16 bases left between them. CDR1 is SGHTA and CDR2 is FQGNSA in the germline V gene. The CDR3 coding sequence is TGTGCCAGCAGCCTTGGACCTCGGGAGTCCCAGTACTTC. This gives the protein CASSLGPRESQYF.

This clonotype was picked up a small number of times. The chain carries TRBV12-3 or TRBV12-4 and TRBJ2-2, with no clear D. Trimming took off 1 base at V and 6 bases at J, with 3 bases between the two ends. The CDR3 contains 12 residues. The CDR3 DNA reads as TGTGCCAGCAGTTTAGAGCCCGGGGAGCTGTTTTTT. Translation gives CASSLEPGELFF.

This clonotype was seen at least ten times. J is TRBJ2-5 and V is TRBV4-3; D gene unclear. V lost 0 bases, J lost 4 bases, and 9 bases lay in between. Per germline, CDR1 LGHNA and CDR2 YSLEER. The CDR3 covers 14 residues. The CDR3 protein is CASSQDRTLETQYF. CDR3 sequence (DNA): TGCGCCAGCAGCCAAGATCGGACCTTAGAGACCCAGTACTTC.

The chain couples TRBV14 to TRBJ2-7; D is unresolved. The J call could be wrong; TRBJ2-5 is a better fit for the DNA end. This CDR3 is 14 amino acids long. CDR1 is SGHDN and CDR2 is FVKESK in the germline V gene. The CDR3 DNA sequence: TGTGCCAGCAGCCAAGAGGCAGACCTCGAGACCCAGTACTTC. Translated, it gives CASSQEADLETQYF.

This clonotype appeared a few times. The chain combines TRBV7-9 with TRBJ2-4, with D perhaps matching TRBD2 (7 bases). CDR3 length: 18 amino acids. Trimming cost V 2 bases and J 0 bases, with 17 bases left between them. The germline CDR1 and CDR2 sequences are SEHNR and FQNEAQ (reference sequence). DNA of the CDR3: TGTGCCAGCAGCTTAAGATCGGCCGGGGGGCTAGCCAAAAACATTCAGTACTTC. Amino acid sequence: CASSLRSAGGLAKNIQYF.

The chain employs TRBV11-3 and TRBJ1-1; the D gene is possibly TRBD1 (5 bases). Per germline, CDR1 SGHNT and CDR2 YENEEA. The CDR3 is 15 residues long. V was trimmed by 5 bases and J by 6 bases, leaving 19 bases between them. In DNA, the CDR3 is TGTGCCAGCAGCCGTATGGAGCGGGGCTTGCCTGAAGCTTTCTTT. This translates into CASSRMERGLPEAFF. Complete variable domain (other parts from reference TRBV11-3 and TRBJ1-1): EAGVVQSPRYKIIEKKQPVAFWCNPISGHNTLYWYLQNLGQGPELLIRYENEEAVDDSQLPKDRFSAERLKGVDSTLKIQPAELGDSAVYLCASSRMERGLPEAFFGQGTRLTVV.

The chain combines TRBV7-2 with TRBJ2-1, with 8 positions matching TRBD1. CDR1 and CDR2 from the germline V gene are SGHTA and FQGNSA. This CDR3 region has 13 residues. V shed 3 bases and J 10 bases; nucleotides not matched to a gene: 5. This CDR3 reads CASSFQTGDEQFF. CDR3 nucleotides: TGTGCCAGCAGCTTTCAGACAGGGGACGAGCAGTTCTTC.

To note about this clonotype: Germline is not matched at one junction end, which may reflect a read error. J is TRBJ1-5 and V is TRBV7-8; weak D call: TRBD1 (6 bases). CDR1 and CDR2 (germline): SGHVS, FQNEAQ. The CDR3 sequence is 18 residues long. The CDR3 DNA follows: TGTGCCAGCAGCTTATGGGAGACAGGAGATTATAGCAATCGGCCCCAGCATTTT. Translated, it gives CASSLWETGDYSNRPQHF.

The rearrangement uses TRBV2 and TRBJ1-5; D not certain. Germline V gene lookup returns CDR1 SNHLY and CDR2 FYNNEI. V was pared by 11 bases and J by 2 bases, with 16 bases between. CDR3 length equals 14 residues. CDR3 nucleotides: TGTGCCTGCAATATCGGCGGCCGCAATCAGCCCCAGCATTTT. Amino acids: CACNIGGRNQPQHF.

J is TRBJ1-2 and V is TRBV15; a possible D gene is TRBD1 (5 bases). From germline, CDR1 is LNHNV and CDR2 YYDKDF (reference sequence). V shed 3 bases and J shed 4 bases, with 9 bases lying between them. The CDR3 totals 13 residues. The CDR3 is CATSRGGTYGYTF. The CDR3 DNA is TGTGCCACCAGCAGGGGGGGGACCTATGGCTACACCTTC.

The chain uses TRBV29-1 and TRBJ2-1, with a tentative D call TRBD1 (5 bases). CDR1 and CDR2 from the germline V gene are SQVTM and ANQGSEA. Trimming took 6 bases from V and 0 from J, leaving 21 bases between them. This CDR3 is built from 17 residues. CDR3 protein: CSVQNPQGPYSYNEQFF. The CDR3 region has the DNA TGCAGCGTCCAAAACCCGCAGGGCCCTTACTCCTACAATGAGCAGTTCTTC.

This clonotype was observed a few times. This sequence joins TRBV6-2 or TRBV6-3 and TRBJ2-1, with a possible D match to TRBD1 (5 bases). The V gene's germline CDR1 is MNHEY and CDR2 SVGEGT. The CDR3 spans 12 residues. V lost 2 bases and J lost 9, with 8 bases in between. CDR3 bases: TGTGCCAGCAGTTACAGACAGACTGAGCAGTTCTTC. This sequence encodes CASSYRQTEQFF.

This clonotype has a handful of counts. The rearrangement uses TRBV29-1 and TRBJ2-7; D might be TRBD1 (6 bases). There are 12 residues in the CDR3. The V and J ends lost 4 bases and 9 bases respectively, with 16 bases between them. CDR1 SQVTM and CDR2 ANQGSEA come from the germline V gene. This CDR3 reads CSVGKTETGQYF. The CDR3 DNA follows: TGCAGCGTTGGTAAGACAGAGACAGGGCAGTACTTC.

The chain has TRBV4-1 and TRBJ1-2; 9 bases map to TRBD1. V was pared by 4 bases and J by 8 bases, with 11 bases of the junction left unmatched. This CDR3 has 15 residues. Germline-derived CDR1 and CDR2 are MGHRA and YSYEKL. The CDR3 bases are TGCGCCAGCAGCCCTACCCGAACAGGGGGCTTCGGCTACACCTTC. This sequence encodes CASSPTRTGGFGYTF.

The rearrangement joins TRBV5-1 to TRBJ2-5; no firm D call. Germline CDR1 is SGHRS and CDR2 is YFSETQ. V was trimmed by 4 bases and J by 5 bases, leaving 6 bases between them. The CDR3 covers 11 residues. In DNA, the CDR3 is TGCGCCAGCAGCATAGCTGAGACCCAGTACTTC. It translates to CASSIAETQYF.

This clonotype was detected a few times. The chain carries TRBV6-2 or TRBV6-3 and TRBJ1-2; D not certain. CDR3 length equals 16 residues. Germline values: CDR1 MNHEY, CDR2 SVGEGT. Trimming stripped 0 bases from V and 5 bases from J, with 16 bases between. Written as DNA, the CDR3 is TGTGCCAGCAGTTACTCGATTCCGGATAAGCGGTATGGCTACACCTTC. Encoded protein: CASSYSIPDKRYGYTF.

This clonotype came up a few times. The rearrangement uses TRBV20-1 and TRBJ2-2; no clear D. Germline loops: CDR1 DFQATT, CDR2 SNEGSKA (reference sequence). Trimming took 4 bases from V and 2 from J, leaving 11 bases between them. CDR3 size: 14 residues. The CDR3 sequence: CSAIGQKNTGELFF. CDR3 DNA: TGCAGTGCTATAGGGCAGAAAAACACCGGGGAGCTGTTTTTT.

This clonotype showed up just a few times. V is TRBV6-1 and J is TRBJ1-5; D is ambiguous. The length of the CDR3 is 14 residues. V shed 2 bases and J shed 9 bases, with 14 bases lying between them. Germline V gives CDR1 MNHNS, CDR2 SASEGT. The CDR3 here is CASSELQGNTPQHF. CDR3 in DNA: TGTGCCAGCAGTGAACTACAAGGGAACACGCCCCAGCATTTT.

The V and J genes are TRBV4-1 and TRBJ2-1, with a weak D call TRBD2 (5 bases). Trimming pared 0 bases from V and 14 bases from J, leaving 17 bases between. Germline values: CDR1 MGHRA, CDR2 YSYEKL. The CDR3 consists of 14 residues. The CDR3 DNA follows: TGCGCCAGCAGCCAAGATTTGGTCGGAGAGGGAAAGTTCTTC. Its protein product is CASSQDLVGEGKFF.

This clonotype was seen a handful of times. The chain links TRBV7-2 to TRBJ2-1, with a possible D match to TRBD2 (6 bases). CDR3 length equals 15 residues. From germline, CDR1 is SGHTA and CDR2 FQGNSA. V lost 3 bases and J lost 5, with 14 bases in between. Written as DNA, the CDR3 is TGTGCCAGCAGCTTTTTCGTGGGAGGTAACAATGAGCAGTTCTTC. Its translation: CASSFFVGGNNEQFF.

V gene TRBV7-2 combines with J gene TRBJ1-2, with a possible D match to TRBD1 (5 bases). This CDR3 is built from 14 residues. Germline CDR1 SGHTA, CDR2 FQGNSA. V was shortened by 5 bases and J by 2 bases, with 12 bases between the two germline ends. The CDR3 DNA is TGTGCCAGCAGCCCCCAAGCAGGGAACTATGGCTACACCTTC. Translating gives CASSPQAGNYGYTF.

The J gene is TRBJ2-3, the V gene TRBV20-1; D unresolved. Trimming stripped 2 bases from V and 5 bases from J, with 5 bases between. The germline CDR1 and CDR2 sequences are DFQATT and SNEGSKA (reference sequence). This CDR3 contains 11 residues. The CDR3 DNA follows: TGCAGTGCTAGACGGCAAGATACGCAGTATTTT. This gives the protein CSARRQDTQYF.

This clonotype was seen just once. The CDR3 DNA follows: TGTGCCAGCAGCGGAAGGGGTGAGGTCTACAATGAGCAGTTCTTC. Translating it yields CASSGRGEVYNEQFF. This chain joins TRBV9 and TRBJ2-1, with D tentatively TRBD1 (5 bases). The CDR3 runs 15 residues. Germline loops: CDR1 SGDLS, CDR2 YYNGEE. Trimming shortened V by 3 bases and J by 3 bases, and 13 bases separated the two germline ends.

The CDR3, as DNA: TGTGCCAGCAGTCCTCAGATAGCCAAAAACATTCAGTACTTC. It encodes CASSPQIAKNIQYF. The gene calls are TRBV12-3 or TRBV12-4 and TRBJ2-4; D gene uncertain. The CDR3 extends over 14 amino acids. Trimming removed 5 bases at V and 0 bases at J, with 8 bases between.

CDR3 nucleotide sequence: TGTGCCAGCAGCCAAGCACTAGCGCAAGAGACCCAGTACTTC. It codes for CASSQALAQETQYF. This chain connects TRBV4-2 to TRBJ2-5; TRBD2 matches at 7 bases. This CDR3 has 14 residues. Germline-derived CDR1 and CDR2 are LGHNA and YNFKEQ. J lost 2 bases, V lost 1 base, and 1 base had no gene match.

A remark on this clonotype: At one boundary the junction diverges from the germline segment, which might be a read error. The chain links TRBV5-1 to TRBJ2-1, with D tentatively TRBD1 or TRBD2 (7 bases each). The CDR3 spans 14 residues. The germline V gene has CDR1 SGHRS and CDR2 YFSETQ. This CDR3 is CAGSAGEGANEQFF. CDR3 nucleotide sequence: TGCGCCGGCAGCGCCGGGGAGGGGGCCAATGAGCAGTTCTTC. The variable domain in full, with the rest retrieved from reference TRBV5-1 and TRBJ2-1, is KAGVTQTPRYLIKTRGQQVTLSCSPISGHRSVSWYQQTPGQGLQFLFEYFSETQRNKGNFPGRFSGRQFSNSRSEMNVSTLELGDSALYLCAGSAGEGANEQFFGPGTRLTVL.